The clone carrying this T cell receptor (beta chain) was counted at least ten times. What it binds is unknown. The data originate from a study of Graves' ophthalmopathy and Graves' hyperthyroidism. RNA served as the template for amplifying TCR beta CDR3 regions. Second-round multiplex PCR followed a first-round RT-PCR using HTBI primers. TCRdb re-analysed the multiplex PCR reads in MiXCR, keeping a single row per CDR3 protein. The data hold about 370,000 distinct CDR3 sequences, with approximately 18% observed a single time. Stable hyperthyroidism denotes an absence of ophthalmopathy throughout 18 months of follow-up. Enrolled hyperthyroidism patients had a new diagnosis, a duration under 2 months, and an age of 18 to 65. Study-wide results and limits: Between ophthalmopathy and stable hyperthyroidism, a 13-signature model drew a separation with 87.88% sensitivity and over 80% specificity.

The germline gives CDR1 MNHNS, CDR2 SASEGT. The CDR3 has 15 amino acids. V lost 4 bases to trimming and J lost 2 bases; unmatched junction nucleotides: 5. This TCR was recovered from an adult woman with stable Graves' hyperthyroidism. The sample taken for sequencing was peripheral blood. The rearrangement uses TRBV6-1 and TRBJ1-2; TRBD1 matches at 9 bases. CDR3 DNA: TGTGCCAGCAGTGTCCAGACAGGGGGAAACTATGGCTACACCTTC. Protein: CASSVQTGGNYGYTF.